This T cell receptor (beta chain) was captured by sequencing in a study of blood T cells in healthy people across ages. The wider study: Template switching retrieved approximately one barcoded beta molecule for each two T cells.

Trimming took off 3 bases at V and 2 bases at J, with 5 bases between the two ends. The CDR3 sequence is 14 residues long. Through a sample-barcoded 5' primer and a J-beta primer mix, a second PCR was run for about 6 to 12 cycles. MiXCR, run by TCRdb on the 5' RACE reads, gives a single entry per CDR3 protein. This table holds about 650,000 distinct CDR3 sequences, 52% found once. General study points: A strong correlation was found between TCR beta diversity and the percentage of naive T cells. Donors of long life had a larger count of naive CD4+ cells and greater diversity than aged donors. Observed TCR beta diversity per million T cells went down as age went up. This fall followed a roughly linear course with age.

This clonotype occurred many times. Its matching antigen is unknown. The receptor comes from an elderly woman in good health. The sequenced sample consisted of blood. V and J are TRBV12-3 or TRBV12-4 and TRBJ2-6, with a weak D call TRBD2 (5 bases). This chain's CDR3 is CASSLEAGANVLTF. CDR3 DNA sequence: TGTGCCAGCAGTTTGGAGGCTGGGGCCAACGTCCTGACTTTC.